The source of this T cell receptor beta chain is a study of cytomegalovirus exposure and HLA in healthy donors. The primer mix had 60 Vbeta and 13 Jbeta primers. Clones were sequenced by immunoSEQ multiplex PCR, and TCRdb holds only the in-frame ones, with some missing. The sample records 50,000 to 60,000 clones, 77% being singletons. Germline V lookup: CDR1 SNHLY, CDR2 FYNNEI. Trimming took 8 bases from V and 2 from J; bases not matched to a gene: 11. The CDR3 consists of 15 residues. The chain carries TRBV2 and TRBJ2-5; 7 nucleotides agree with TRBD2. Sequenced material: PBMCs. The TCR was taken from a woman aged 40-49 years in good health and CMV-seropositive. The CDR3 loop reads CASYPWGGRQETQYF. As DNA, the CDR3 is TGTGCCAGCTACCCCTGGGGAGGGAGGCAAGAGACCCAGTACTTC.